The entry below gives a single TCR beta chain sequence along with its context. Its specificity is not known. Documented time point: week 23, last vaccination. Vaccinated patients received 300 ug of mutant IDH1 20-mer peptide per dose, with topical imiquimod. Each tumor in the donors was a new WHO grade 3 or 4 astrocytoma, IDH1-mutant and ATRX-lost. The data belong to a study of a mutant IDH1 vaccine in newly diagnosed glioma. Study context: Antecedent treatment encompassed radiotherapy, temozolomide, or their combination; the majority received both.

Trimming at V came to 6 bases and at J to 4 bases, leaving 10 bases not matched to a gene. Germline loops: CDR1 MGHDK, CDR2 SYGVNS. The CDR3 loop spans 16 amino acids. This table comes from immunoSEQ multiplex PCR, and its TCRdb copy is limited to in-frame clones, with some not included. The data show tens of thousands of clones, more than 85% seen once. The rearrangement joins TRBV25-1 to TRBJ2-1; TRBD2 matches at 9 bases. The sequence was collected from a man aged 45-60 years with glioma. The sample here was PBMCs, taken from a glioma patient whose treatment included an IDH1 peptide vaccine. The CDR3 loop is CASSRAGGRLYNEQFF. In nucleotides, the CDR3 is TGTGCCAGCAGCCGGGCGGGGGGGCGGTTGTACAATGAGCAGTTCTTC.